What follows are 21 T cell receptor beta chains derived from one specimen sequenced in a study of blood T cell repertoires in COVID-19. The assay was immunoSEQ multiplex PCR, and TCRdb's table has in-frame clones only and misses some. The table shows hundreds of thousands of clones, with roughly four fifths occurring only once. Sequencing was performed on peripheral blood. The receptors originated from a woman between 65 and 79 years old with acute or convalescent COVID-19.

The chain recombines TRBV7-2 with TRBJ2-2; no reliable D call. The germline V gene encodes CDR1 SGHTA and CDR2 FQGNSA. The CDR3 spans 15 residues. V lost 4 bases and J 6 bases, leaving 15 bases between the germline ends. This CDR3 is CASSSRSSAAGELFF. In DNA form, the CDR3 reads TGTGCCAGCAGCTCCCGCAGCTCTGCGGCCGGGGAGCTGTTTTTT.

The chain couples TRBV25-1 to TRBJ1-1; TRBD1 is a possible D gene (5 bases). V was cut by 8 bases and J by 0 bases, with 13 bases left in between. The germline gives CDR1 MGHDK, CDR2 SYGVNS. This CDR3 has 14 residues. The CDR3 nucleotides read TGTGCCAGCCAGGAGACAGCAATGAACACTGAAGCTTTCTTT. This encodes CASQETAMNTEAFF.

Comment on this clone: The sample holds other DNA sequences that translate to the same CDR3. CDR3 loop: CASSLIIYYGYTF. The CDR3 DNA sequence: TGTGCCAGCAGTTTAATCATTTACTATGGCTACACCTTC. The chain uses TRBV12-3 or TRBV12-4 and TRBJ1-2, with D hard to call. This CDR3 has 13 amino acids. V was cut by 2 bases and J by 3 bases, with 7 bases left in between.

The chain employs TRBV10-1 and TRBJ2-3, with D possibly TRBD1 on 6 matching bases. The CDR3 is 16 residues long. Trimming pared 2 bases from V and 1 base from J, leaving 13 bases between. Germline lookup yields CDR1 WNHNN and CDR2 SYGVQD (reference sequence). The DNA for the CDR3 is TGCGCCAGCAGTGAGCACAGGGCGGTGGGCACAGATACGCAGTATTTT. Translated: CASSEHRAVGTDTQYF.

This rearrangement joins TRBV18 to TRBJ1-5; possibly TRBD1 for D (6 bases). Trimming pared 5 bases from V and 9 bases from J, leaving 20 bases between. The CDR3 is 15 residues long. In germline, CDR1 is KGHSH, CDR2 LQKENI. The chain's CDR3 is CASSAGAVDQMPQHF. CDR3 nucleotide sequence: TGTGCCAGCTCAGCAGGGGCCGTGGACCAAATGCCCCAGCATTTT.

Remarks on this clone: Other nucleotide sequences from this sample produce the same CDR3. This chain connects TRBV12-3 or TRBV12-4 to TRBJ1-2; unclear D gene. The CDR3 has 13 amino acids. V lost 1 base and J 6 bases, leaving 9 bases between the germline ends. The CDR3 coding sequence is TGTGCCAGCAGTTTAGGACGGGAGGATGGCTACACCTTC. Protein: CASSLGREDGYTF.

V usage is TRBV9 and J usage is TRBJ1-3; TRBD1 is a possible D gene (5 bases). Germline V lookup: CDR1 SGDLS, CDR2 YYNGEE. The CDR3 totals 15 residues. Trimming cost V 4 bases and J 0 bases, with 11 bases left between them. The CDR3 nucleotides read TGTGCCAGCAGCCTAGACCAGGGCTCTGGAAACACCATATATTTT. This translates into CASSLDQGSGNTIYF.

J is TRBJ1-2 and V is TRBV19; no definite D call. Deletions cut 5 bases from V and 5 bases from J, with 9 bases between. Germline V gene sequence: CDR1 LNHDA, CDR2 SQIVND (reference sequence). This CDR3 is 12 amino acids long. CDR3 in amino acids: CASSGGPYGYTF. CDR3 nucleotides: TGTGCCAGTAGTGGAGGGCCGTATGGCTACACCTTC.

The V and J genes are TRBV7-2 and TRBJ2-7; D may be TRBD2 (6 bases). Trimming cost V 2 bases and J 4 bases, with 15 bases left between them. This CDR3 comprises 15 residues. The germline CDR1 and CDR2 sequences are SGHTA and FQGNSA. Here the CDR3 DNA reads TGTGCCAGCAGCTTAACCCGACTAGGAACTTACGAGCAGTACTTC. It codes for CASSLTRLGTYEQYF.

The CDR3 loop reads CASSSGAGTGNTIYF. As DNA, the CDR3 is TGTGCCAGCAGTTCTGGTGCGGGGACTGGAAACACCATATATTTT. V is TRBV6-5 and J is TRBJ1-3; D gene unclear. The CDR3 consists of 15 residues. V lost 4 bases and J lost 2, with 12 bases in between. Germline V gene sequence: CDR1 MNHEY, CDR2 SVGAGI.

The chain combines TRBV28 with TRBJ1-1; D unresolved. The V and J ends lost 5 bases and 4 bases respectively, with 11 bases between them. The CDR3 sequence is 13 residues long. The germline V gene encodes CDR1 MDHEN and CDR2 SYDVKM. For the CDR3, the DNA is TGTGCCAGCAGTCACGTAGAGGGCACTGAAGCTTTCTTT. The encoded protein is CASSHVEGTEAFF.

V and J are TRBV7-2 and TRBJ2-6; D is perhaps TRBD2 (7 bases). The V gene lost 5 bases and the J gene lost 2 bases, with 19 bases spanning the gap. The V gene's germline CDR1 is SGHTA and CDR2 FQGNSA. The CDR3 is made up of 18 amino acids. The CDR3 sequence is CASSPTEIGGPGANVLTF. In DNA form, the CDR3 reads TGTGCCAGCAGCCCCACAGAGATCGGGGGGCCTGGGGCCAACGTCCTGACTTTC.

V is TRBV4-1 and J is TRBJ2-1, with 8 bases lining up with TRBD2. Losses at the gene ends were 1 base for V and 8 bases for J; bases not matched to a gene: 16. The CDR3 consists of 18 residues. Germline CDR1 and CDR2: MGHRA and YSYEKL. The CDR3: CASSQAPGGPRSQDEQFF. As DNA, the CDR3 is TGCGCCAGCAGCCAAGCACCGGGGGGGCCTCGGAGTCAGGATGAGCAGTTCTTC.

The rearrangement links TRBV21-1 to TRBJ2-3; the table names TRBD1, a call not compared with the DNA. TRBV21-1 is classified as a pseudogene. The CDR3 has 16 residues. The DNA for the CDR3 is TGTGCCAGCAGCCCGACGACACCCGAACTCACAGATACGCAGTATTTT. Its protein product is CASSPTTPELTDTQYF.

The rearrangement links TRBV30 to TRBJ1-4; possible D gene TRBD1, 6 bases. Germline-derived CDR1 and CDR2 are GTSNPN and SVGIG (reference sequence). The CDR3 consists of 13 residues. V lost 2 bases, J lost 8 bases, and 12 bases lay in between. CDR3 sequence reads: CAWSMQGKEKLFF. The CDR3 DNA reads TGTGCCTGGAGTATGCAGGGGAAGGAAAAACTGTTTTTT.

V and J are TRBV19 and TRBJ1-1, with 7 positions matching TRBD1. From germline, CDR1 is LNHDA and CDR2 SQIVND (reference sequence). CDR3 size: 13 residues. J gave up 5 bases and V 10 bases, and 10 bases lay outside the gene matches. The CDR3 DNA reads TGTGCCACCCGAGACCCAGGGGGAACTGAAGCTTTCTTT. This sequence encodes CATRDPGGTEAFF.

This clone was picked up one time. The CDR3 is CASSARGNTGGAGDTQYF. The CDR3 nucleotides read TGTGCCAGCAGTGCACGGGGCAACACAGGGGGCGCGGGAGATACGCAGTATTTT. V gene TRBV25-1 combines with J gene TRBJ2-3; 9 nucleotides line up with TRBD1. The CDR3 sequence is 18 residues long. Germline V gives CDR1 MGHDK, CDR2 SYGVNS. V was pared by 4 bases and J by 5 bases, with 16 bases of the junction left unmatched.

The CDR3 spells CASSDGTGSYEQYF. The CDR3 DNA reads as TGTGCCAGCAGTGATGGGACAGGGTCTTACGAGCAGTACTTC. The J gene is TRBJ2-7, the V gene TRBV6-1, with 9 bases that match TRBD1. V dropped 3 bases and J dropped 4; count of bases not matched to a gene: 4. Germline CDR1 reads MNHNS; CDR2 reads SASEGT. The CDR3 spans 14 residues.

This CDR3 reads CATSDFRQSYGYTF. The CDR3 DNA follows: TGTGCCACCAGTGATTTCCGACAGTCCTATGGCTACACCTTC. The chain is built from TRBV24-1 and TRBJ1-2, with D possibly being TRBD1 (5 bases). The CDR3 sequence is 14 residues long. V was pared by 1 base and J by 4 bases, with 9 bases between. Germline V gives CDR1 KGHDR, CDR2 SFDVKD.

The chain links TRBV4-1 to TRBJ1-2, with a weak D call TRBD1 (5 bases). V was pared by 3 bases and J by 3 bases, with 14 bases between. Germline lookup yields CDR1 MGHRA and CDR2 YSYEKL. The CDR3 runs 15 residues. In DNA form, the CDR3 reads TGCGCCAGCAGCCATCTCGGGGGTGGGGACTATGGCTACACCTTC. This encodes CASSHLGGGDYGYTF.

The rearrangement uses TRBV9 and TRBJ1-2; no firm D call. In germline, CDR1 is SGDLS, CDR2 YYNGEE. The CDR3 is 16 amino acids. V was trimmed by 0 bases and J by 5 bases, leaving 17 bases between them. DNA of the CDR3: TGTGCCAGCAGCGTAGCTCCCGCCGGGAACGGGTATGGCTACACCTTC. This sequence encodes CASSVAPAGNGYGYTF.